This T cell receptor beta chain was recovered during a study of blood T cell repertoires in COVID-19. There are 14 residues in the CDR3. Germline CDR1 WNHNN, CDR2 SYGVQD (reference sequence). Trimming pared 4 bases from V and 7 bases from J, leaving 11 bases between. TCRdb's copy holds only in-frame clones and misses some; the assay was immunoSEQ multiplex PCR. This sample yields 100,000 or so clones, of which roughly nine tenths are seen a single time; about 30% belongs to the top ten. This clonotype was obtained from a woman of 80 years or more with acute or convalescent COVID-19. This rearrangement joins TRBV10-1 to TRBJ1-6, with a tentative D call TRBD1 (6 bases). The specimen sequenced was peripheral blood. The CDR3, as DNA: TGCGCCAGCAGTGCCCAGGACAGAAATTCACCCCTCCACTTT. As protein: CASSAQDRNSPLHF.